The source of this T cell receptor (beta chain) is a study of blood T cell repertoires in COVID-19. Study-level background: PBMCs, B-cell-depleted T cells, or T cells provided the cDNA or gDNA that made up the material.

Clones were read by immunoSEQ multiplex PCR, and TCRdb kept only the in-frame ones, dropping some. The sample consists of 150,000 to 200,000 clones, under 95% of them appearing once. The length of the CDR3 is 16 residues. Germline assignment: CDR1 SGHVS and CDR2 FQNEAQ. V was trimmed by 5 bases and J by 2 bases, leaving 16 bases between them. This clone was counted a single time. The TCR sequence derives from a man in his late teens or twenties with acute or convalescent COVID-19. Sequencing was done on a sample of peripheral blood. The chain carries TRBV7-8 and TRBJ1-5; D is possibly TRBD1 (6 bases). The CDR3 DNA is TGTGCCAGCAGCCGGGGGGGGCCCGCGGGCAATCAGCCCCAGCATTTT. It yields the protein CASSRGGPAGNQPQHF.